Described below is a single TCR beta chain sequence and its context. This clone was recorded a few times. What antigen it recognizes has not been identified. It has no much larger one-base neighbor in the sample; base qualities were not kept. The collaborating institutions used their own protocols to collect whole blood in K2EDTA tubes. For TCRbeta analysis, collaborator samples were shipped as frozen whole blood, as isolated PBMCs, or as DNA extracted from either sample type. The CDR3 holds 16 amino acids from the cysteine to the phenylalanine. The CDR3 DNA has 48 bases and is translated from base 1. Clipping removes 6 bases from V and 0 bases from J, with 11 as the unmatched junction base count. For CDR1 and CDR2, the germline V gene lists SQVTM and ANQGSEA. The sample comes from a study of blood T cell repertoires in COVID-19 (dated by TCRdb to about 2020). Broadly, across the study: Samples from collaborators originated in the United States, Italy and Spain and spanned both the acute and convalescent phases of COVID-19. The repertoires were made available in a free public database intended to serve as a resource for research on the immune response to SARS-CoV-2. Nearly every sample came with metadata listing a de-identified subject ID, COVID-19 status, age in years and sex. The prospective study material was composed of cDNA or gDNA derived from T cells, B-cell-depleted T cells, or PBMCs. The samples were drawn from the first 160 participants of the ongoing ImmuneRACE study and from 950 to 1,500 subjects provided by 6 global collaborators. HLA class I and class II types, where available, came from metadata supplied by the sample provider rather than from assay-based typing. The dataset comprised deeply sampled blood TCRbeta repertoires from subjects exposed to, actively infected with, or recovered from COVID-19. Overall results and qualifications from the work: How much clinical and demographic metadata was included differed by source and by participant, and the metadata was provided uncurated.

The immunoSEQ Assay, a bias-controlled multiplex PCR, was used to amplify TCRbeta CDR3 regions from genomic DNA. Under the source paper's analysis protocol: The number of nucleated cells in each sample was estimated from the amplification of reference gene primers within the assay. Sequence reads were collapsed and filtered to measure the absolute abundance of every unique TCRbeta CDR3 rearrangement. For each sample, productive Simpson clonality was calculated as the square root of Simpson's diversity index across productive rearrangements. Drawn from immuneACCESS, this table holds only the in-frame rearrangements with V and J called that TCRdb kept. Clones are partly lost; checked studies trace under half to an unresolved V gene and leave the rest unexplained. Clonal size and the V and J genes are those of that table, whereas D and trimming came from the DNA. For this sample the table gives tens of thousands of clones, of which 90% were detected only once. The ten largest account for under 9% of the sample.

The source is a middle-aged woman with active COVID-19. The sequence joins TRBV29-1 to TRBJ1-1, with 9 bases in between that match TRBD1. What was sequenced was peripheral blood. This receptor has the CDR3 CSVSGTGLYMNTEAFF. The bases read TGCAGCGTGTCCGGGACAGGGTTGTACATGAACACTGAAGCTTTCTTT.